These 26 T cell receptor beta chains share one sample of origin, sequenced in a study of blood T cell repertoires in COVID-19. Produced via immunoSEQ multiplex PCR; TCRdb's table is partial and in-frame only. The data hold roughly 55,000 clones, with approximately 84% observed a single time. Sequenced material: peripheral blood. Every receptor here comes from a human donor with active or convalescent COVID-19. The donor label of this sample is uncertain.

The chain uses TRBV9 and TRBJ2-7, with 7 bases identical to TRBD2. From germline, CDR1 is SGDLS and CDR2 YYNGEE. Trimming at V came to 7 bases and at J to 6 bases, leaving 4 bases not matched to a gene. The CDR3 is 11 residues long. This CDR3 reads CASAREGEQYF. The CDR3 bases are TGTGCCAGCGCCAGGGAGGGCGAGCAGTACTTC.

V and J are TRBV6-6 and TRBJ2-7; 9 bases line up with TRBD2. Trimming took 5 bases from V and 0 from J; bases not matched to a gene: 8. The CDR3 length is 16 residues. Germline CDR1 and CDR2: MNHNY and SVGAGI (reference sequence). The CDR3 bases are TGTGCCAGCAGTACCTCCCGGACTAGCGCCTCCTACGAGCAGTACTTC. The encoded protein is CASSTSRTSASYEQYF.

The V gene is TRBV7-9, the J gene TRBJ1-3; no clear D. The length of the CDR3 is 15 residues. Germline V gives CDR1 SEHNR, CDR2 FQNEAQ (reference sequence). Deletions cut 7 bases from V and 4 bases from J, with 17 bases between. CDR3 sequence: CASTPEAQVGNTIYF. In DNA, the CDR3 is TGTGCCAGCACCCCCGAGGCGCAAGTAGGAAACACCATATATTTT. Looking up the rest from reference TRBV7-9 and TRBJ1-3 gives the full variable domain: DTGVSQNPRHKITKRGQNVTFRCDPISEHNRLYWYRQTLGQGPEFLTYFQNEAQLEKSRLLSDRFSAERPKGSFSTLEIQRTEQGDSAMYLCASTPEAQVGNTIYFGEGSWLTVV.

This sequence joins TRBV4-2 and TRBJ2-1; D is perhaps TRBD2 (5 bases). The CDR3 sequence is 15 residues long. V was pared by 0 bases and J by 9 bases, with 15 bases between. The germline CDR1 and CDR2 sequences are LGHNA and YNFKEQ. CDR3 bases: TGTGCCAGCAGCCAAGAAGAGACTATCCGGGGTGAGCAGTTCTTC. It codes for CASSQEETIRGEQFF.

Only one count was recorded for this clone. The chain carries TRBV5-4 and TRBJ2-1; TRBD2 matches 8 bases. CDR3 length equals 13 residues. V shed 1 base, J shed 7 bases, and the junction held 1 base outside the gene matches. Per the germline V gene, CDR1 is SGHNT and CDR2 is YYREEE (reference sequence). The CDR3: CASSLTGGNEQFF. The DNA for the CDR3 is TGTGCCAGCAGCTTGACGGGGGGGAATGAGCAGTTCTTC.

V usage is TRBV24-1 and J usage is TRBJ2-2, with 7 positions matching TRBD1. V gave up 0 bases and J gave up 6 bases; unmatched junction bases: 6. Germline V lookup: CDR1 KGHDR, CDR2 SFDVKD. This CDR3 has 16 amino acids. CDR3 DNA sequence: TGTGCCACCAGTGATTTGACTAGGGGGCGACCCGGGGAGCTGTTTTTT. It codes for CATSDLTRGRPGELFF.

The CDR3 nucleotides read TGTGCCAGCTCACCAACTGGAAGCGGGGGAGAGACCCAGTACTTC. Translation: CASSPTGSGGETQYF. The rearrangement joins TRBV18 to TRBJ2-5; 8 bases match TRBD2. Germline lookup yields CDR1 KGHSH and CDR2 LQKENI. V dropped 2 bases and J dropped 4; count of bases not matched to a gene: 6. CDR3 length equals 15 residues.

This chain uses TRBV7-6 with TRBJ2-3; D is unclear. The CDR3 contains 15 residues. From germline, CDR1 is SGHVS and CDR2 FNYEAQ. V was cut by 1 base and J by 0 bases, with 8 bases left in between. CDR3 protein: CASSLDRLSTDTQYF. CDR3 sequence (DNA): TGTGCCAGCAGCTTAGACCGACTCAGCACAGATACGCAGTATTTT.

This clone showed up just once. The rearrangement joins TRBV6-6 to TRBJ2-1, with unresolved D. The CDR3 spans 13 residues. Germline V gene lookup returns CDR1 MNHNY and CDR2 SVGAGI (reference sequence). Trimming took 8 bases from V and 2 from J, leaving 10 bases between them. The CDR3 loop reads CASFLAAYNEQFF. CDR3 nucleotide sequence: TGTGCCAGCTTCCTGGCGGCCTACAATGAGCAGTTCTTC.

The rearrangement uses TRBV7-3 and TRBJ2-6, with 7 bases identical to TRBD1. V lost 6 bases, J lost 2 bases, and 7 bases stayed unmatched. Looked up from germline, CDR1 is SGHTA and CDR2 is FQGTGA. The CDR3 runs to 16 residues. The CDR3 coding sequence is TGTGCCAGCAGTTCCACAGGGGCAGCTGGGGCCAACGTCCTGACTTTC. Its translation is CASSSTGAAGANVLTF.

The CDR3 is CASSQGAKASGADEQYF. The CDR3 bases are TGTGCCAGCAGCCAAGGGGCTAAGGCTAGCGGGGCGGACGAGCAGTACTTC. This sequence joins TRBV4-2 and TRBJ2-7, with 9 bases that match TRBD2. The V gene's germline CDR1 is LGHNA and CDR2 YNFKEQ. This CDR3 region has 17 residues. Losses at the gene ends were 1 base for V and 5 bases for J; bases not matched to a gene: 12.

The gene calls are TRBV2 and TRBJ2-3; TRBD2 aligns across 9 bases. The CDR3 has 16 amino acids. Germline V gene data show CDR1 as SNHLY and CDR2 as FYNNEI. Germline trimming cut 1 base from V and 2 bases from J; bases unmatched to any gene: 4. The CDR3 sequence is CASSEGLAGHTDTQYF. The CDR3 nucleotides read TGTGCCAGCAGTGAAGGTCTAGCGGGGCACACAGATACGCAGTATTTT.

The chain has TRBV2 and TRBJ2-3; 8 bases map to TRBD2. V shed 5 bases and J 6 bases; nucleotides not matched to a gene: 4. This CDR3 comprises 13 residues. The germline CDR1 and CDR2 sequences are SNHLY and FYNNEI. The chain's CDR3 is CASSLGGRDTQYF. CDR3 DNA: TGTGCCAGCAGTCTGGGCGGGAGGGATACGCAGTATTTT.

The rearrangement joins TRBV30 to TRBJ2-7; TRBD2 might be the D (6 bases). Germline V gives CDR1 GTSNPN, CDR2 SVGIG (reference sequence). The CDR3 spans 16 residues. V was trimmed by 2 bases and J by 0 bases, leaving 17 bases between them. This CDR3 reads CAWSSQLRLVSYEQYF. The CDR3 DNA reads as TGTGCCTGGAGTTCCCAGCTACGACTAGTCTCCTACGAGCAGTACTTC.

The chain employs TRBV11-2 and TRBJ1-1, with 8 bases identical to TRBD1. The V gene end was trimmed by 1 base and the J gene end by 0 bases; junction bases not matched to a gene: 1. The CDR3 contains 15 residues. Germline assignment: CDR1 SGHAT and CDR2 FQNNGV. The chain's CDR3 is CASSLGDRMNTEAFF. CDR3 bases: TGTGCCAGCAGCTTAGGGGACAGGATGAACACTGAAGCTTTCTTT.

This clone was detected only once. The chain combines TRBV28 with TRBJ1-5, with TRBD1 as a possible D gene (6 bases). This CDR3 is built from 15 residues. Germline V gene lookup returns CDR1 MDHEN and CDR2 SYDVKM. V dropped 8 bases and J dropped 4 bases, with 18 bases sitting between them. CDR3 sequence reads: CASGPGGGENQPQHF. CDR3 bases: TGTGCCAGCGGCCCGGGGGGCGGCGAAAATCAGCCCCAGCATTTT.

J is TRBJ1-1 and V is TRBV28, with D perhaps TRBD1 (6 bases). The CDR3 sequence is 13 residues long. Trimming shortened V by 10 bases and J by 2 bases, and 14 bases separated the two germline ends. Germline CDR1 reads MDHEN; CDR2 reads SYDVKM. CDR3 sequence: CATGYRANTEAFF. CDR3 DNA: TGTGCCACTGGTTACAGGGCAAACACTGAAGCTTTCTTT.

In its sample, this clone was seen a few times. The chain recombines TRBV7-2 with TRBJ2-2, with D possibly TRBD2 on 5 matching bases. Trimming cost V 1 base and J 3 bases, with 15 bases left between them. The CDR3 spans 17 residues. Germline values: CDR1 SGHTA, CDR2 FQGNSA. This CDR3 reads CASSLGRIASDTGELFF. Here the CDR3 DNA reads TGTGCCAGCAGCTTAGGACGTATAGCGAGTGACACCGGGGAGCTGTTTTTT.

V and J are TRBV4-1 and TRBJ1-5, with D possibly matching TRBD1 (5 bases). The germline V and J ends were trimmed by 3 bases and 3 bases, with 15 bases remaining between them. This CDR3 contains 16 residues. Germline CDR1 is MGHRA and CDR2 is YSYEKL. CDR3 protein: CASSQGRAYSNQPQHF. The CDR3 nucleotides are TGCGCCAGCAGCCAGGGCAGGGCGTATTCCAATCAGCCCCAGCATTTT.

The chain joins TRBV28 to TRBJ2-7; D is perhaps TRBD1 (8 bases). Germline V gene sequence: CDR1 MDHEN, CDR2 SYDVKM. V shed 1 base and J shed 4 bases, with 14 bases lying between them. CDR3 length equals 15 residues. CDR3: CASSLSDRGGYEQYF. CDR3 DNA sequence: TGTGCCAGCAGTTTATCCGACAGGGGAGGGTACGAGCAGTACTTC.

CDR3 in DNA: TGCGCCAGCAGCTTGGGACAGGCTTACAATGAGCAGTTCTTC. Encoded protein: CASSLGQAYNEQFF. The chain employs TRBV5-1 and TRBJ2-1; D perhaps matches TRBD1 (6 bases). CDR1 SGHRS and CDR2 YFSETQ come from the germline V gene. V shed 0 bases and J shed 4 bases, with 8 bases lying between them. CDR3 size: 14 residues.

The CDR3 nucleotides read TGCGCCAGCAGCCGGACTGTGGGGATAGCGGGAGAAGAGACCCAGTACTTC. As protein: CASSRTVGIAGEETQYF. The chain links TRBV4-1 to TRBJ2-5; the match to TRBD2 covers 9 bases. This CDR3 spans 17 amino acids. Trimming cost V 4 bases and J 3 bases; bases outside gene matches: 12. Germline values: CDR1 MGHRA, CDR2 YSYEKL.

CDR3 DNA: TGTGCCAGCAGCCAAGACAGGGGCTGGGGGCCCCAGCATTTT. The encoded protein is CASSQDRGWGPQHF. The genes are TRBV16 and TRBJ1-5; 8 nucleotides match TRBD1. Germline trimming cut 2 bases from V and 9 bases from J; bases unmatched to any gene: 6. CDR3 length equals 14 residues. CDR1 is KGHSY and CDR2 is FQNENV in the germline V gene.

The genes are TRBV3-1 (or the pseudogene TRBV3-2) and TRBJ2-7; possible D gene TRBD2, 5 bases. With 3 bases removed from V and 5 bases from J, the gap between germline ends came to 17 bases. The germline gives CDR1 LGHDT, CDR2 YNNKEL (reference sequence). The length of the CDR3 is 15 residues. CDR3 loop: CASSHLVRGFNEQYF. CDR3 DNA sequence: TGTGCCAGCAGCCACCTTGTACGCGGGTTCAACGAGCAGTACTTC.

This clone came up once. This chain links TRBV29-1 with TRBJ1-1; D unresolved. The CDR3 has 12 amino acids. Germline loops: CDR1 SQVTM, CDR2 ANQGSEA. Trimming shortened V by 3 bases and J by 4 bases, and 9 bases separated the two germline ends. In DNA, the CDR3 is TGCAGCGTTGAGTGGGGAGGCACTGAAGCTTTCTTT. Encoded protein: CSVEWGGTEAFF.

This CDR3 reads CASNQGVGNTEAFF. The DNA for the CDR3 is TGTGCCAGCAATCAAGGGGTGGGGAACACTGAAGCTTTCTTT. J is TRBJ1-1 and V is TRBV27; tentative D call: TRBD1 (5 bases). The CDR3 spans 14 residues. Trimming stripped 7 bases from V and 1 base from J, with 13 bases between. Germline loops: CDR1 MNHEY, CDR2 SMNVEV (reference sequence).